This T cell receptor (beta chain) comes out of a study of blood T cell repertoires in COVID-19. Study-level background: Specimens from acute and convalescent COVID-19 originated in the United States, Italy and Spain. The cDNA or gDNA used as material had been derived from T cells, B-cell-depleted T cells, or PBMCs.

Original analysis: Quantification of nucleated cells was approximated via reference gene primer amplification. The protocol was immunoSEQ multiplex PCR, while the TCRdb copy is restricted to in-frame clones and leaves out a portion. That table furnishes V, J and clone size, whereas the DNA furnished D and trimming. The table has 95,000 to 150,000 clones, approximately 90% seen once. The germline CDR1 and CDR2 sequences are SGHRS and YFSETQ. The CDR3 is 16 amino acids. Losses at the gene ends were 0 bases for V and 4 bases for J; bases not matched to a gene: 5. Sequences were obtained from peripheral blood. This chain connects TRBV5-1 to TRBJ1-1, with 11 nucleotides matching TRBD1. The sequence came from a human donor in a cohort sampled during active COVID-19. The CDR3, as DNA: TGCGCCAGCAGCTTGGCCGGGACAGGGGGAGGCACTGAAGCTTTCTTT. It is translated as CASSLAGTGGGTEAFF.